This TCR beta chain derives from a study of T cell responses to AZD1222 COVID-19 vaccine (dated by TCRdb to 2020 to 2023). As for the study more broadly: AZD1222 recipients with second doses at about 4 weeks or about 12 weeks were pooled, because spike-specific TCR depth and breadth did not differ between schedules. A total of 233 trial participants underwent TCR sequencing, of whom around 200 received two doses of AZD1222 and around 25 received two doses of the MenACWY control vaccine. Trial participants were enrolled by age into subgroups of 18-55, 56-69 and 70-plus years, and around 150, 28 and 57 TCR-sequenced participants, respectively, were included in these subgroups. Paper-wide results and their limitations: Because no day 14 peak-response samples were available, repertoires were characterized only after the peak T cell response. Epitopes outside the regions mutated in the B.1.351 and B.1.1.7 variants were reportedly recognized by nearly half of the unique spike-specific TCRs. The whole spike protein was spanned by vaccine-associated CD4 TCRs, and dominant responses were seen in regions 160-218 and 743-854. Most participants were white British and females outnumbered males, and the authors suggested that clonal diversity may have been underestimated. Spike-specific TCR breadth and depth rose significantly after two AZD1222 doses compared with day 0 and with MenACWY recipients. In the small 56-69-year group, the increase in depth fell short of significance, most likely because of low power. Conclusions about previously exposed vaccinees were limited because only six AZD1222 recipients were SARS-CoV-2 seropositive at baseline.

From its cysteine to its phenylalanine, the CDR3 spans 12 amino acids. The only DNA kept is the CDR3, 36 bases in frame from the first base. Taken from the germline V gene, the CDR1 and CDR2 loops are SNHLY and FYNNEI. The trim is 6 bases for V and 10 bases for J, with a gap of 13 bases between the germline ends. Worth noting for this clone: It lacks a known antigen. No base-level quality is on record; no much larger clone is a single base apart.

Reading the label with the study, this specimen's time point is: baseline before first vaccination. Vaccinee samples came from UK trials COV001 and COV002, including a single-blind randomized controlled phase 2/3 trial of AZD1222 (ChAdOx1 nCoV-19) in healthy adults. For TCRbeta chain sequencing, PBMC samples were collected from trial participants at day 0 and at day 28 after the second dose. The CDR3 regions of human TCRbeta chains were analyzed by immunosequencing. Processing in the source paper ran as follows. Repertoire TCRs were matched against a reference library of SARS-CoV-2-specific TCRs generated with the MIRA antigen-specificity platform. Breadth meant the fraction of unique TCRs that were SARS-CoV-2-associated, whereas depth meant the fraction of total T cells that were SARS-CoV-2-associated. Using the MIRA data, each spike-specific TCR was assigned both to the spike region to which the TCR was reactive and to a CD4 or CD8 class. Log10-transformed breadth and depth values were compared by one-way ANOVA with Sidak's multiple comparisons tests. The table was pulled from immuneACCESS by TCRdb, which kept in-frame rearrangements only. Such tables lose some clones; where checked, under half of the loss comes from unresolved V genes, and the rest has no known cause. The V and J calls and clone size are taken from that table; D and trimming were inferred from the DNA. For this sample the table gives about 110,000 clones, of which 88% were detected only once. Under 3% of the sample is held by the ten biggest clonotypes.

This chain joins TRBV2 to TRBJ2-1, with a weak D call of TRBD1 (5 bases match). The TCR was taken from an adult in good health. The source was peripheral blood, collected on day 0 of AZD1222 vaccination. The nucleotide sequence reads as follows: TGTGCCAGCAGGATACAGGCGCACGAGCAGTTCTTC. The translation is CASRIQAHEQFF.